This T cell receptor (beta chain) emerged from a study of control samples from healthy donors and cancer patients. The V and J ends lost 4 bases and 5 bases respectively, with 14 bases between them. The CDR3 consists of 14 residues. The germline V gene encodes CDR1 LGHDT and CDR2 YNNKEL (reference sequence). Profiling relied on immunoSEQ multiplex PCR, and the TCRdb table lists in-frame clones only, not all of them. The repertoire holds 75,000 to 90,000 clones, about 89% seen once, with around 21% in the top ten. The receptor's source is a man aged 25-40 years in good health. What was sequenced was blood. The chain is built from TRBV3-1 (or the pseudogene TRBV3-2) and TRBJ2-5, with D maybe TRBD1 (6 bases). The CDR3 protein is CASSLRQGLETQYF. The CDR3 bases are TGTGCCAGCAGCCTCCGGCAGGGGTTGGAGACCCAGTACTTC.